A selection of T cell receptor beta chains follows, all from one sample in a study of blood T cell repertoires in COVID-19. Using immunoSEQ multiplex PCR, the repertoire was profiled, and TCRdb retains in-frame clones only, with some absent. Here the sample spans approximately 670,000 clones, 70% to 90% being singletons. Sequenced sample: peripheral blood. Receptors were obtained from a woman aged 18 to 35 with acute or convalescent COVID-19. Each CDR3 is given with its conserved first and last residue. The D gene is left open where the match is weak. A clone size is listed for some rows: how often the clone was seen (once, few, many), or a class if it is expanded.

size,V,D,J,length,DNA,CDR3
NA,TRBV25-1,NA,TRBJ1-2,12,TGTGCCAGCAGTAAGGGGAACTATGGCTACACCTTC,CASSKGNYGYTF
NA,TRBV5-1,NA,TRBJ2-4,15,TGCGCCAGCAGCCAGCCGGCGGATGCCAAAAACATTCAGTACTTC,CASSQPADAKNIQYF
NA,TRBV5-6,NA,TRBJ2-7,14,TGTGCCAGCAGCTTGATACAGGGAGCAAACGAGCAGTACTTC,CASSLIQGANEQYF
many,TRBV5-1,NA,TRBJ1-1,15,TGCGCCAGCAGCTTGGATCCAGGGGTGGCCACTGAAGCTTTCTTT,CASSLDPGVATEAFF
NA,TRBV5-1,NA,TRBJ1-4,15,TGCGCCAGCAGCCCTGGAAGGGGAACTAATGAAAAACTGTTTTTT,CASSPGRGTNEKLFF
NA,TRBV2,NA,TRBJ1-3,15,TGTGCCAGCAGTGTTGGGGCCATGCTTGGAAACACCATATATTTT,CASSVGAMLGNTIYF
NA,TRBV19,NA,TRBJ2-1,13,TGTGCCAGCCGGGAAGCTAAGTATTCCCAGCAGTTCTTC,CASREAKYSQQFF
NA,TRBV3-1/TRBV3-2,NA,TRBJ2-7,16,TGTGCCAGCAGCCAAGCTCTATTTCGGGATCTCCTCGAGCAGTACTTC,CASSQALFRDLLEQYF
NA,TRBV4-1,NA,TRBJ1-5,20,TGCGCCAGCAGCCAGAATCCTCGGGGGGCAGCGGGCCCCTTCAATCAGCCCCAGCATTTT,CASSQNPRGAAGPFNQPQHF
once,TRBV4-1,TRBD1,TRBJ1-2,16,TGCGCCAGCAGCCAAACCCGACAGGGGGCGGGATATGGCTACACCTTC,CASSQTRQGAGYGYTF
NA,TRBV5-1,NA,TRBJ2-1,13,TGCGCCAGCAGCTCTCCGGGGGAAAGTGAGCAGTTCTTC,CASSSPGESEQFF
NA,TRBV2,NA,TRBJ1-4,16,TGTGCCAGCAGTGAACCTAGGCTAACAACTAATGAAAAACTGTTTTTT,CASSEPRLTTNEKLFF
NA,TRBV30,NA,TRBJ2-6,14,TGTGCCTGGAGTGTACATGCTGGGGCCAACGTCCTGACTTTC,CAWSVHAGANVLTF
NA,TRBV11-1,TRBD2,TRBJ2-7,15,TGTGCCAGCAGCTTATTCAGCGGGGGGTTGTACGAGCAGTACTTC,CASSLFSGGLYEQYF
once,TRBV2,NA,TRBJ1-4,14,TGTGCCAGCATGCTGGAACGGACAGAGCCAAAACTGTTTTTT,CASMLERTEPKLFF
NA,TRBV27,NA,TRBJ2-7,16,TGTGCCAGCAGTGCTCGACCGGGGCAGGGGATCTACGAGCAGTACTTC,CASSARPGQGIYEQYF
NA,TRBV12-3/TRBV12-4,NA,TRBJ2-1,12,TGTGCCAGCAGTTTTCAGGGAAGCGAGCAGTTCTTC,CASSFQGSEQFF